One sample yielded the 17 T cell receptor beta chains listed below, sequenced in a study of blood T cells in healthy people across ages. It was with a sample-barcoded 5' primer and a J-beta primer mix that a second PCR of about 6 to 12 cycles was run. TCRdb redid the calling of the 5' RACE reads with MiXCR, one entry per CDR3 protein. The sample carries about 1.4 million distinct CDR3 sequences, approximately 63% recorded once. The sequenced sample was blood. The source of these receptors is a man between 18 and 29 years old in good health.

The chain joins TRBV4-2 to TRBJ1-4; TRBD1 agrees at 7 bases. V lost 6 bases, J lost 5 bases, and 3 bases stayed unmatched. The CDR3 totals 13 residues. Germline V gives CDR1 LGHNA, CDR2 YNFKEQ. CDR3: CASRTGRNEKLFF. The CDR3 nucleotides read TGTGCCAGCAGGACAGGGAGGAATGAAAAACTGTTTTTT.

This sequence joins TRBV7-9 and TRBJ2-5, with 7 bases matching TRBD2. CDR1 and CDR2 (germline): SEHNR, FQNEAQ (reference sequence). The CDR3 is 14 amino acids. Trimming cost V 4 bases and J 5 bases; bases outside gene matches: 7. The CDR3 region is CASSSGLDWETQYF. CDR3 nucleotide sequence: TGTGCCAGCAGCTCCGGACTAGATTGGGAGACCCAGTACTTC.

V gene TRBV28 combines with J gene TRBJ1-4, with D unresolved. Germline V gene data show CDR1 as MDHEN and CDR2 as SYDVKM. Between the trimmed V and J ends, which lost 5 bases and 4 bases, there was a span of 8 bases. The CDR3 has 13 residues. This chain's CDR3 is CASSKALNEKLFF. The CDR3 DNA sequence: TGTGCCAGCAGTAAAGCCCTTAATGAAAAACTGTTTTTT.

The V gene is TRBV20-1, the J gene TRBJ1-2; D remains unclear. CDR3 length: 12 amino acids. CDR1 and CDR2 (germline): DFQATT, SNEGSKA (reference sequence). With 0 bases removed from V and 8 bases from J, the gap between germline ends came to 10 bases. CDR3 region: CSARDSAAGYTF. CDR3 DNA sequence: TGCAGTGCTAGAGATAGTGCCGCCGGCTACACCTTC.

The CDR3 here is CASGPLAGGETQYF. CDR3 in DNA: TGTGCTAGTGGGCCTCTAGCGGGAGGCGAGACCCAGTACTTC. The chain combines TRBV12-5 with TRBJ2-5; 11 bases line up with TRBD2. J lost 5 bases, V lost 6 bases, and 5 bases had no gene match. The CDR3 sequence is 14 residues long. Germline-derived CDR1 and CDR2 are LGHNT and FRNRAP.

This chain's CDR3 is CASSLAGGGYEQFF. As DNA, the CDR3 is TGTGCCAGCAGCTTAGCTGGCGGGGGCTATGAGCAGTTCTTC. The rearrangement links TRBV7-9 to TRBJ2-1, with D maybe TRBD2 (7 bases). CDR3 length: 14 residues. Germline V gene sequence: CDR1 SEHNR, CDR2 FQNEAQ (reference sequence). V lost 0 bases to trimming and J lost 8 bases, with 11 bases between them.

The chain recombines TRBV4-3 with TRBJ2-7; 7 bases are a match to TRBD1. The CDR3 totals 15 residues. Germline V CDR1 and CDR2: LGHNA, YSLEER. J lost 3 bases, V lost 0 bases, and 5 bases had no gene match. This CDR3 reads CASSQDRGMIYEQYF. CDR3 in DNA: TGCGCCAGCAGCCAAGACAGGGGGATGATCTACGAGCAGTACTTC.

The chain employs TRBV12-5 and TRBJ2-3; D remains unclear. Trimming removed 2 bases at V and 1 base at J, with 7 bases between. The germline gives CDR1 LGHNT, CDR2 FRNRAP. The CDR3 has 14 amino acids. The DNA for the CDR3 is TGTGCTAGTGGTTTGAAAGGCGGCACAGATACGCAGTATTTT. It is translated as CASGLKGGTDTQYF.

The CDR3 loop reads CASLKLANTGELFF. The CDR3 DNA is TGTGCCAGCTTAAAATTGGCGAACACCGGGGAGCTGTTTTTT. The chain has TRBV28 and TRBJ2-2; no definite D call. CDR3 length equals 14 residues. With 8 bases removed from V and 0 bases from J, the gap between germline ends came to 10 bases. Looked up from germline, CDR1 is MDHEN and CDR2 is SYDVKM.

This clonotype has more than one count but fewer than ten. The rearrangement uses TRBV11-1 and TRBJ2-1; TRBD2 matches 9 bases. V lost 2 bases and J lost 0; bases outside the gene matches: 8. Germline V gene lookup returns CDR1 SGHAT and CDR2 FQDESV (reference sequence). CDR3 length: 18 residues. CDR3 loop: CASSLRTSALSSYNEQFF. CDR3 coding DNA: TGTGCCAGCAGCTTAAGGACTAGCGCCCTCAGCTCCTACAATGAGCAGTTCTTC.

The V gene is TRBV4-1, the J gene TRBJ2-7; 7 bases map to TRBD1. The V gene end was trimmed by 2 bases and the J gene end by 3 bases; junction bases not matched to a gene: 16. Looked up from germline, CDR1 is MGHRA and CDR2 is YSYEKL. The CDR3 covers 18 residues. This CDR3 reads CASSQSPQGQRTNYEQYF. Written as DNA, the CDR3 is TGCGCCAGCAGCCAATCACCCCAGGGACAGCGGACGAACTACGAGCAGTACTTC.

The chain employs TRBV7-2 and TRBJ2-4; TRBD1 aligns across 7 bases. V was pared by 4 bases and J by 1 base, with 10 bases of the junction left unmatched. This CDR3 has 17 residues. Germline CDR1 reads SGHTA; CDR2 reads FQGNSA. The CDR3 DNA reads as TGTGCCAGCAGCTCGGGCTATTCGGACAGGGCCAAAAACATTCAGTACTTC. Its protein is CASSSGYSDRAKNIQYF.

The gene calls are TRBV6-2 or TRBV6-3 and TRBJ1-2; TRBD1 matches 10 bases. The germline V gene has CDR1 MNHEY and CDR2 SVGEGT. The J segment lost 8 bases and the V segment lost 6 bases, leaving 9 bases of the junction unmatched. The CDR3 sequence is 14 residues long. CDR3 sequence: CASRKGDRGLGYTF. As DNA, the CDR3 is TGTGCCAGCAGAAAGGGTGACAGGGGGCTCGGCTACACCTTC.

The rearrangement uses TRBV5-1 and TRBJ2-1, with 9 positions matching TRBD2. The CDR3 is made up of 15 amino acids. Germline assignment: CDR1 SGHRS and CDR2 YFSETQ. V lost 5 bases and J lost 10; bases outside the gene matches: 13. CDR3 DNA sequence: TGCGCCAGCAGACAAAGCGGGAGGAATCAAATCGAGCAGTTCTTC. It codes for CASRQSGRNQIEQFF.

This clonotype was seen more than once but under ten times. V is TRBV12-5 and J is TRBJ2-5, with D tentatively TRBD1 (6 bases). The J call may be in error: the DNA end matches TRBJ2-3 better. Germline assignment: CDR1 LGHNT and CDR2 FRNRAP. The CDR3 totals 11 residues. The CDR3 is CASGEGETQYF. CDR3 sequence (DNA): TGTGCTAGTGGTGAGGGGGAGACGCAGTATTTT.

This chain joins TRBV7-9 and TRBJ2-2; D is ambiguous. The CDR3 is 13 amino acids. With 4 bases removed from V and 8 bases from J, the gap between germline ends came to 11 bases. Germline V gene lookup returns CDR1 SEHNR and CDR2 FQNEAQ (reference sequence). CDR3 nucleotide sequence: TGTGCCAGCAGCTCCCTAGACGCAGGGGAGCTGTTTTTT. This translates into CASSSLDAGELFF.

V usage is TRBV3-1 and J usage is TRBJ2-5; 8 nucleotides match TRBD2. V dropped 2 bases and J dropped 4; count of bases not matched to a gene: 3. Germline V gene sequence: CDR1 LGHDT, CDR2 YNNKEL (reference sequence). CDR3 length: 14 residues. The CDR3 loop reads CASSQHGLAETQYF. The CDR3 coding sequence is TGTGCCAGCAGCCAACACGGACTAGCAGAGACCCAGTACTTC.